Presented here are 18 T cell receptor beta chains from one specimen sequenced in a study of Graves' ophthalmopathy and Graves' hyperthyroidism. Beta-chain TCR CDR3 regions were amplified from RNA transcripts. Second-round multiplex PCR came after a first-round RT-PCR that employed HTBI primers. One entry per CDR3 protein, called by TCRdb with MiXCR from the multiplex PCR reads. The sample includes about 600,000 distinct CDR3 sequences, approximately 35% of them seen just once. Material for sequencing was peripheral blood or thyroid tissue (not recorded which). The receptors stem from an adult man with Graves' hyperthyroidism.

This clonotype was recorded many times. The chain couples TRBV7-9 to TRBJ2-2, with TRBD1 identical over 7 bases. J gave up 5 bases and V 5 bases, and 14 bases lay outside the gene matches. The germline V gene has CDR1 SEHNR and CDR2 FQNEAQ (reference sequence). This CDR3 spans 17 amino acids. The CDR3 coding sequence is TGTGCCAGCAGCCCCGGGTGGGGACAGAAACCTACCGGGGAGCTGTTTTTT. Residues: CASSPGWGQKPTGELFF.

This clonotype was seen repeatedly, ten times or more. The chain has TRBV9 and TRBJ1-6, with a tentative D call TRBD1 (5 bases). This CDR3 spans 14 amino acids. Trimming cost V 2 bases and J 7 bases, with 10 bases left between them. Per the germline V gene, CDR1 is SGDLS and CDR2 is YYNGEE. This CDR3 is CASSVTDTNSPLHF. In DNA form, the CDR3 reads TGTGCCAGCAGCGTGACGGACACAAATTCACCCCTCCACTTT.

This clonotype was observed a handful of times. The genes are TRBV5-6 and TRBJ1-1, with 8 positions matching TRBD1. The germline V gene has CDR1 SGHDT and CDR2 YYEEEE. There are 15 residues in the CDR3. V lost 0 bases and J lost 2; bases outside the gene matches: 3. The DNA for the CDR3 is TGTGCCAGCAGCTTGGGGACAGGGATTAACACTGAAGCTTTCTTT. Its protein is CASSLGTGINTEAFF.

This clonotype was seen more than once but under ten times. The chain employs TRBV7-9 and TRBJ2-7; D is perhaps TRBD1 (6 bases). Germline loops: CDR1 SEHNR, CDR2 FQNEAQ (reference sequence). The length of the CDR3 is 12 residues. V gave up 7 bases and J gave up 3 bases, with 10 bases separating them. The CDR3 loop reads CASNTGNYEQYF. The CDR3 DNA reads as TGTGCCAGCAACACAGGGAACTACGAGCAGTACTTC.

The CDR3: CASSAPRQGSGYTF. CDR3 coding DNA: TGTGCCAGCAGTGCTCCTCGACAGGGGAGCGGCTACACCTTC. The V gene is TRBV25-1, the J gene TRBJ1-2, with 8 bases fitting TRBD1. Germline CDR1 is MGHDK and CDR2 is SYGVNS. The CDR3 length is 14 residues. V shed 4 bases and J 8 bases; nucleotides not matched to a gene: 9.

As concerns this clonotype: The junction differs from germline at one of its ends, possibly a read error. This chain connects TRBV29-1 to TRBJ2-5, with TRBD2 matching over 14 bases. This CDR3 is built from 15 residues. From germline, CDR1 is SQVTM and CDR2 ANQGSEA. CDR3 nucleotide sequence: TGTGCCTGGAGCGTGGGACTAGCGGGAGTTGAGACCCAGTACTTC. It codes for CAWSVGLAGVETQYF.

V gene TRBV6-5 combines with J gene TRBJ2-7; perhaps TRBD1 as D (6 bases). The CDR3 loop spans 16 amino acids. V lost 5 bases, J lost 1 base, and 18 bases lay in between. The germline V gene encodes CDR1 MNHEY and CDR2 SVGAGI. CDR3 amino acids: CASSTRWDTDSYEQYF. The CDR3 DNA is TGTGCCAGCAGTACACGTTGGGACACAGATTCCTACGAGCAGTACTTC.

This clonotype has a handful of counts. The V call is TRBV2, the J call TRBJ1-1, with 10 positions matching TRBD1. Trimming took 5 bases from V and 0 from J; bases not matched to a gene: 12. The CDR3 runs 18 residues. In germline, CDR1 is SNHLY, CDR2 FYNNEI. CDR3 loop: CASSQSRDRGYMNTEAFF. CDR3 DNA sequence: TGTGCCAGCAGTCAATCCCGGGACAGGGGATACATGAACACTGAAGCTTTCTTT. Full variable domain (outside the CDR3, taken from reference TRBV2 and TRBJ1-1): EPEVTQTPSHQVTQMGQEVILRCVPISNHLYFYWYRQILGQKVEFLVSFYNNEISEKSEIFDDQFSVERPDGSNFTLKIRSTKLEDSAMYFCASSQSRDRGYMNTEAFFGQGTRLTVV.

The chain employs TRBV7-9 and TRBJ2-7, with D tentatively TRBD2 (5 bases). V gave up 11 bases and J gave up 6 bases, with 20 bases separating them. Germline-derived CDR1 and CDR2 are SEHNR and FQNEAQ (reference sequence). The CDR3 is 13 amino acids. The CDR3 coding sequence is TGTGCCTGGAGGCAAGGCCTTGGATCCGAGCAGTACTTC. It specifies CAWRQGLGSEQYF.

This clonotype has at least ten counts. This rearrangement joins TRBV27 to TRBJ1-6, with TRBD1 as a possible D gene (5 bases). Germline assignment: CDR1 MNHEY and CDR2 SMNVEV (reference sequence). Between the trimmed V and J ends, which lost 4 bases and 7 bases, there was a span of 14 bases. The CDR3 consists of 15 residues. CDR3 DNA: TGTGCCAGCAGTTCTACGGGACGGCCAAATTCACCCCTCCACTTT. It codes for CASSSTGRPNSPLHF.

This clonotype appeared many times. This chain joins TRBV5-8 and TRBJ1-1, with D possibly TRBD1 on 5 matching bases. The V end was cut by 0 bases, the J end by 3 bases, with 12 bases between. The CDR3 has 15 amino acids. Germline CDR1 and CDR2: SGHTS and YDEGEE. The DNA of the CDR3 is TGTGCCAGCAGCTTGGAACCAGGGAGGGACACTGAAGCTTTCTTT. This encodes CASSLEPGRDTEAFF.

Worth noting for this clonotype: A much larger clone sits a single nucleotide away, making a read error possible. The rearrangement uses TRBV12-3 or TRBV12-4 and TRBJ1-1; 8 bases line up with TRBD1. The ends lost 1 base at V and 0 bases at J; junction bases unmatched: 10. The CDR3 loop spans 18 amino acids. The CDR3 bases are TGTGCCAGCAGTTTAGAGGGGGCAGGGGGCCCGCTGAACACTGAAGCTTTCTTT. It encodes CASSLEGAGGPLNTEAFF.

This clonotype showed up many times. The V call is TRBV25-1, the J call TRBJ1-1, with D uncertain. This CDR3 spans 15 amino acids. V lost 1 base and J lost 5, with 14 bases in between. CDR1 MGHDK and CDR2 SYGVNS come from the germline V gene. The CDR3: CASSEFSLTRTEAFF. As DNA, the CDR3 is TGTGCCAGCAGTGAATTTTCCTTGACTCGGACTGAAGCTTTCTTT.

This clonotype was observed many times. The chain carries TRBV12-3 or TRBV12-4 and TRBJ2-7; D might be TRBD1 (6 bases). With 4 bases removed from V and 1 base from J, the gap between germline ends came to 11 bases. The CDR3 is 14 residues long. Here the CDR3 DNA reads TGTGCCAGCAGTTCAGGACAGAGTTCCTACGAGCAGTACTTC. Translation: CASSSGQSSYEQYF.

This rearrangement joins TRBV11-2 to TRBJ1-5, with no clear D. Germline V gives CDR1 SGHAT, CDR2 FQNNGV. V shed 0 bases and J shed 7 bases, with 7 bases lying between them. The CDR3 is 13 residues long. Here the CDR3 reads CASSLDPPQPQHF. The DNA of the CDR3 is TGTGCCAGCAGCTTAGACCCCCCGCAGCCCCAGCATTTT.

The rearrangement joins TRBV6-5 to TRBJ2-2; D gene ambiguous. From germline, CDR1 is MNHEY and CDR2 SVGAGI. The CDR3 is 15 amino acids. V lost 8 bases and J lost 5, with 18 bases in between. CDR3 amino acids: CASGEALYETGELFF. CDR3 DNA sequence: TGTGCCAGCGGTGAAGCCCTATATGAGACCGGGGAGCTGTTTTTT.

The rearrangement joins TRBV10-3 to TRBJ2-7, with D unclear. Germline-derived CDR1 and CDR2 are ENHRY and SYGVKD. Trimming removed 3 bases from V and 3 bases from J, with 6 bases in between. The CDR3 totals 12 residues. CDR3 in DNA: TGTGCCATCAGTGAAAGGAGCTACGAGCAGTACTTC. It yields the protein CAISERSYEQYF.

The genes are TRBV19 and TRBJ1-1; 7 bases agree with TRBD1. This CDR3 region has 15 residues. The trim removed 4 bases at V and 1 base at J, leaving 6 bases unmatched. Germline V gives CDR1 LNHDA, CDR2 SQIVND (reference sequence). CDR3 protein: CASSTPGQPNTEAFF. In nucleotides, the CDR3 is TGTGCCAGTAGTACCCCGGGACAGCCGAACACTGAAGCTTTCTTT. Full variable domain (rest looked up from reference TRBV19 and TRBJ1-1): DGGITQSPKYLFRKEGQNVTLSCEQNLNHDAMYWYRQDPGQGLRLIYYSQIVNDFQKGDIAEGYSVSREKKESFPLTVTSAQKNPTAFYLCASSTPGQPNTEAFFGQGTRLTVV.